The 14 T cell receptor beta chains in this list originate from one sample, sequenced in a study of beta chain features in type 1 diabetes. Isolated RNA was reverse transcribed in full, so expressed TCRB transcripts were sequenced. Only in-frame clones appear in the TCRdb table, and some are missing; sequencing was by immunoSEQ multiplex PCR. The sample contains 860,000 or so clones, about a sixth of which appear only once. The sequencing input was naive CD4+ T cells from blood. Receptors were obtained from a woman aged 18-30 years in good health.

This clone was observed a handful of times. CDR3 sequence: CASSPLGRSNYGYTF. As DNA, the CDR3 is TGTGCCAGCAGCCCTTTAGGTCGCTCCAACTATGGCTACACCTTC. V gene TRBV11-2 combines with J gene TRBJ1-2; D is undetermined. The germline V and J ends were trimmed by 5 bases and 2 bases, with 15 bases remaining between them. This CDR3 is built from 15 residues. Germline assignment: CDR1 SGHAT and CDR2 FQNNGV.

The gene calls are TRBV19 and TRBJ2-7; D is ambiguous. Deletions cut 1 base from V and 3 bases from J, with 13 bases between. The germline CDR1 and CDR2 sequences are LNHDA and SQIVND (reference sequence). CDR3 length equals 15 residues. CDR3 region: CASSIVGGSNYEQYF. As DNA, the CDR3 is TGTGCCAGTAGTATAGTCGGTGGCAGTAACTACGAGCAGTACTTC.

The V call is TRBV6-6, the J call TRBJ1-1, with TRBD1 as a possible D gene (5 bases). Trimming removed 1 base at V and 4 bases at J, with 10 bases between. The V gene's germline CDR1 is MNHNY and CDR2 SVGAGI (reference sequence). The CDR3 length is 14 residues. CDR3 residues: CASSYYRRGTEAFF. CDR3 DNA: TGTGCCAGCAGTTACTACAGGAGGGGCACTGAAGCTTTCTTT.

The chain is built from TRBV20-1 and TRBJ2-1, with 7 nucleotides matching TRBD1. J gave up 9 bases and V 6 bases, and 5 bases lay outside the gene matches. The CDR3 sequence is 11 residues long. Germline loops: CDR1 DFQATT, CDR2 SNEGSKA (reference sequence). Here the CDR3 reads CSAIRGIEQFF. The CDR3, as DNA: TGCAGTGCCATCAGGGGGATTGAGCAGTTCTTC.

With regard to this clone: Other nucleotide sequences in the sample specify the same CDR3. The CDR3 DNA reads as TGTGCCAGCAGTTTGGGACAGGGGTCCGAGCAGTACTTC. Translated: CASSLGQGSEQYF. The V and J genes are TRBV28 and TRBJ2-7; 10 bases are shared with TRBD1. Per germline, CDR1 MDHEN and CDR2 SYDVKM. V lost 3 bases, J lost 6 bases, and 2 bases stayed unmatched. The CDR3 is 13 residues long.

V is TRBV5-4 and J is TRBJ2-5; D is ambiguous. Germline V gene data show CDR1 as SGHNT and CDR2 as YYREEE (reference sequence). V lost 0 bases and J 0 bases, leaving 18 bases between the germline ends. The CDR3 spans 18 residues. The CDR3 spells CASSLVPGERGYQETQYF. CDR3 DNA sequence: TGTGCCAGCAGCTTGGTCCCAGGTGAAAGAGGCTACCAAGAGACCCAGTACTTC.

This chain joins TRBV6-5 and TRBJ1-1; 10 bases map to TRBD1. J was trimmed by 4 bases and V by 4 bases; bases with no gene match: 0. Germline values: CDR1 MNHEY, CDR2 SVGAGI. The CDR3 is 13 residues long. This chain's CDR3 is CASSWTGGTEAFF. CDR3 in DNA: TGTGCCAGCAGTTGGACAGGGGGCACTGAAGCTTTCTTT.

This clone was observed at least ten times. The V gene is TRBV18, the J gene TRBJ2-3; TRBD1 might be the D (5 bases). Trimming removed 0 bases at V and 6 bases at J, with 13 bases between. CDR3 length equals 15 residues. Germline loops: CDR1 KGHSH, CDR2 LQKENI. CDR3 protein: CASSPPVGQTDTQYF. DNA of the CDR3: TGTGCCAGCTCACCACCGGTGGGGCAGACCGATACGCAGTATTTT.

V is TRBV6-6 and J is TRBJ2-7; D not resolved. Germline V lookup: CDR1 MNHNY, CDR2 SVGAGI (reference sequence). The CDR3 runs 11 residues. V lost 6 bases and J lost 5, with 8 bases in between. CDR3 region: CASRQFNEQYF. The CDR3 DNA sequence: TGTGCCAGCAGACAGTTTAACGAGCAGTACTTC.

A remark on this clone: Mismatch with germline at one junction end may stem from a read error. This rearrangement joins TRBV28 to TRBJ2-2; D tentatively reads TRBD1 or TRBD2 (6 bases each). The V gene's germline CDR1 is MDHEN and CDR2 SYDVKM. The CDR3 covers 12 residues. Here the CDR3 reads CAEGANTGELFF. The CDR3 DNA follows: TGCGCGGAGGGGGCGAACACCGGGGAGCTGTTTTTT.

The V and J genes are TRBV28 and TRBJ2-7; TRBD2 might be the D (6 bases). V lost 5 bases and J lost 0, with 38 bases in between. Germline CDR1 MDHEN, CDR2 SYDVKM. The CDR3 runs to 23 residues. The CDR3 DNA follows: TGTGCCAGCAGTCTGAAGCCGGGACCTATCCAACCAGGAGGGCGAACGAGCTCCTACGAGCAGTACTTC. Translation gives CASSLKPGPIQPGGRTSSYEQYF.

This sequence joins TRBV11-1 and TRBJ2-7; TRBD2 might be the D (6 bases). The CDR3 runs 13 residues. Trimming took off 2 bases at V and 7 bases at J, with 12 bases between the two ends. Germline CDR1 reads SGHAT; CDR2 reads FQDESV (reference sequence). CDR3 bases: TGTGCCAGCAGCTTACTGGCCGGGGGTGAGCAGTACTTC. Residues: CASSLLAGGEQYF. Full variable domain (rest looked up from reference TRBV11-1 and TRBJ2-7): EAEVAQSPRYKITEKSQAVAFWCDPISGHATLYWYRQILGQGPELLVQFQDESVVDDSQLPKDRFSAERLKGVDSTLKIQPAELGDSAMYLCASSLLAGGEQYFGPGTRLTVT.

This clone has more than one count but fewer than ten. The CDR3 nucleotides read TGTGCCAGCAGTGAGACTAGCGGGAGCTATGAGCAGTTCTTC. Protein sequence: CASSETSGSYEQFF. The rearrangement uses TRBV6-1 and TRBJ2-1; TRBD2 agrees at 12 bases. Germline V gene data show CDR1 as MNHNS and CDR2 as SASEGT. This CDR3 has 14 residues. J gave up 8 bases and V 3 bases, and 2 bases lay outside the gene matches.

This clone appeared a few times. V is TRBV27 and J is TRBJ2-7; D may be TRBD2 (5 bases). This CDR3 comprises 13 residues. Germline lookup yields CDR1 MNHEY and CDR2 SMNVEV (reference sequence). V lost 5 bases and J 6 bases, leaving 14 bases between the germline ends. CDR3 DNA: TGTGCCAGCAGTCGGATAGTAACTAGCGAGCAGTACTTC. This translates into CASSRIVTSEQYF.